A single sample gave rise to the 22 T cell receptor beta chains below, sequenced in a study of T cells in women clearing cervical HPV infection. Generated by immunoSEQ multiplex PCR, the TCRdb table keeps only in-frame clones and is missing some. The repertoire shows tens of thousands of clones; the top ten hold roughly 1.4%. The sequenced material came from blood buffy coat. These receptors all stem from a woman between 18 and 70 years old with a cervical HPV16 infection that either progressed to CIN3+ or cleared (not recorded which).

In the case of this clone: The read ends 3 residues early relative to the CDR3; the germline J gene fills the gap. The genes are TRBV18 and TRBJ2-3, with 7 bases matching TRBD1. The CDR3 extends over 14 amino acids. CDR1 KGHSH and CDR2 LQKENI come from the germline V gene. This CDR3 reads CASSAGTEWETQYF. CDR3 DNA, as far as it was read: TGTGCCAGCTCGGCCGGGACAGAGTGGGAGACG.

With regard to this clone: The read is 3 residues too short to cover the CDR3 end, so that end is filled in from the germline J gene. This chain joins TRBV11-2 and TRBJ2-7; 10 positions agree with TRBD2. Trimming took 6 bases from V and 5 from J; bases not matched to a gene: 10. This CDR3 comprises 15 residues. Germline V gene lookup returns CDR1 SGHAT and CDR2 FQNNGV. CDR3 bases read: TGTGCCAGCAGGTTTAGCGGGAGGCGTGAGAACGAG. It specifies CASRFSGRRENE. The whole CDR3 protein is CASRFSGRRENEQYF.

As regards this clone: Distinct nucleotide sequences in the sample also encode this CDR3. CDR3 in amino acids: CASSIGQGTGNTIYF. The DNA read from the CDR3 is TGCGCCAGCAGCATCGGACAGGGCACTGGAAACACC. This chain links TRBV5-1 with TRBJ1-3, with TRBD1 matching 8 bases. The CDR3 end is not reached by the read, which stops 3 residues before it; the germline J gene fills it in. From germline, CDR1 is SGHRS and CDR2 YFSETQ. Losses at the gene ends were 4 bases for V and 2 bases for J; bases not matched to a gene: 5. The CDR3 length is 15 residues.

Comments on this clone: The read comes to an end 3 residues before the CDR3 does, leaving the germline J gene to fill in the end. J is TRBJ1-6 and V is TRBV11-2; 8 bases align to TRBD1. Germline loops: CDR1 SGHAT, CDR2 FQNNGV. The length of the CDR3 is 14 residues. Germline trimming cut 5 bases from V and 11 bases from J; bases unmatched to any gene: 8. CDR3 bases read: TGTGCCAGCAGCAGAGGACAGGGTTATACACCC. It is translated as CASSRGQGYTP. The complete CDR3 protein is CASSRGQGYTPLHF.

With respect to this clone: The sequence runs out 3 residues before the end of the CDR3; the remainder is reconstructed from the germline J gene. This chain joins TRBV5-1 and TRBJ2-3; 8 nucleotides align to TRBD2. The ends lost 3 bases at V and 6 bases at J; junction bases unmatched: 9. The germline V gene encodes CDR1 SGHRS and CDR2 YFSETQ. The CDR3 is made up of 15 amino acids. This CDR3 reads CASSSRGGVEDTQYF. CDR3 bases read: TGCGCCAGCAGCTCACGGGGGGGCGTTGAGGATACG.

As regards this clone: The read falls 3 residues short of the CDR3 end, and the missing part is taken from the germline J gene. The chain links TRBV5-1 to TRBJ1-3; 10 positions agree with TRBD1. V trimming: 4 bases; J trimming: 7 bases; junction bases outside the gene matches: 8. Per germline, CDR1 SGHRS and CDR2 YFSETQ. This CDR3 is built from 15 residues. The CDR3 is CASSPGQGNLNTIYF. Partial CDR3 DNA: TGCGCCAGCAGCCCGGGACAGGGGAACCTGAACACC.

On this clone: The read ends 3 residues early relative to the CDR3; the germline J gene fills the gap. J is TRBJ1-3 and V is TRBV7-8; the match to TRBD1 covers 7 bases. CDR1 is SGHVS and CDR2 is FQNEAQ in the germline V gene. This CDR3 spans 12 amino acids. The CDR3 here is CASSLATGMIYF. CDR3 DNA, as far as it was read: TGTGCCAGCAGCTTAGCGACAGGGATG.

Incomplete CDR3 DNA: TGCAGTGCCCAAAAGGGCCCGGCCCTCTCCTACGAG. Translated: CSAQKGPALSYE. The whole CDR3 protein reads CSAQKGPALSYEQYF. This chain connects TRBV20-1 to TRBJ2-7, with D uncertain. The read finishes 3 residues shy of the CDR3 end, and the germline J gene is used to complete it. Germline V CDR1 and CDR2: DFQATT, SNEGSKA (reference sequence). This CDR3 contains 15 residues. The ends were cut back, 6 bases at V and 0 bases at J, with 18 bases in the middle.

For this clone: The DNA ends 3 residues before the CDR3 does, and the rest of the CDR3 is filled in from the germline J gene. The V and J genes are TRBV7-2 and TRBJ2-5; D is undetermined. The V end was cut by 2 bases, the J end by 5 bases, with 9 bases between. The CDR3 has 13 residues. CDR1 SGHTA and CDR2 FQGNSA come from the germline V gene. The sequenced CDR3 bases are TGTGCCAGCAGCTTATCCCCAGGCGAGACC. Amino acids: CASSLSPGET. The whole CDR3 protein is CASSLSPGETQYF.

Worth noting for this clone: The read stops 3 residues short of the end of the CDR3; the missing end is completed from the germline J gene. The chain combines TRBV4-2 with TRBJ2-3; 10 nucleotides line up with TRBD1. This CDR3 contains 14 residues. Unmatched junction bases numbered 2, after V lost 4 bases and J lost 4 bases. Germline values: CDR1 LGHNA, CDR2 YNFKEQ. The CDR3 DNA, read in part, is TGTGCCAGCAGCCCAGGACAGGGGGCAGATACG. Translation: CASSPGQGADT. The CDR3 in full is CASSPGQGADTQYF.

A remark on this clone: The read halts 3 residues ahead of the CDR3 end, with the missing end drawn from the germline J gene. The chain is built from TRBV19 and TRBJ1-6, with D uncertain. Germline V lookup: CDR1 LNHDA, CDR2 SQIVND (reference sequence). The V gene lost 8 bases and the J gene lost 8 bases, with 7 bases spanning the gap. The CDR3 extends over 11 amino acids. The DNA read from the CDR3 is TGTGCCAGTGGCGCGGATTCACCC. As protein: CASGADSP. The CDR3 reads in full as CASGADSPLHF.

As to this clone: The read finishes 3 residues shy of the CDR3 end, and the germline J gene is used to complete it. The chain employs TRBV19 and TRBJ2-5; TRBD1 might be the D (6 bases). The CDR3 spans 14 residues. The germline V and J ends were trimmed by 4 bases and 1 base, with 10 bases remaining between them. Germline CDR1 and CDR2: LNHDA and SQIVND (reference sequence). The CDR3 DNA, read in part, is TGTGCCAGTAGTACGGGACAAAGCCAAGAGACC. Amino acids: CASSTGQSQET. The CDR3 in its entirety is CASSTGQSQETQYF. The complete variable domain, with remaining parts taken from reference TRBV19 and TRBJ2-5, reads DGGITQSPKYLFRKEGQNVTLSCEQNLNHDAMYWYRQDPGQGLRLIYYSQIVNDFQKGDIAEGYSVSREKKESFPLTVTSAQKNPTAFYLCASSTGQSQETQYFGPGTRLLVL.

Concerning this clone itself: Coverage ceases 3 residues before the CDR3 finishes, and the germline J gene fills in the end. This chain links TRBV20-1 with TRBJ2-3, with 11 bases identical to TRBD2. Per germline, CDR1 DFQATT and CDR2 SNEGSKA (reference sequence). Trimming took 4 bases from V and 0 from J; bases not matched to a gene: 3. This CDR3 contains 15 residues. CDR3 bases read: TGCAGTGCTACGACTAGCGGGGTTAGCACAGATACG. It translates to CSATTSGVSTDT. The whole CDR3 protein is CSATTSGVSTDTQYF.

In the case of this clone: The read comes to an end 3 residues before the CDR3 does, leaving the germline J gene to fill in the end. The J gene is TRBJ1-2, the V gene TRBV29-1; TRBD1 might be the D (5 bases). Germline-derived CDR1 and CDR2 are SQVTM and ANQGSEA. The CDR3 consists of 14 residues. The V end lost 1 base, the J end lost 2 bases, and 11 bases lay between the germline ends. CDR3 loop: CSVEVVSGNYGYTF. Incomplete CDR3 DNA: TGCAGCGTTGAAGTCGTGTCAGGGAACTATGGC. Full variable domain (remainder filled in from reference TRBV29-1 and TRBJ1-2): SAVISQKPSRDICQRGTSLTIQCQVDSQVTMMFWYRQQPGQSLTLIATANQGSEATYESGFVIDKFPISRPNLTFSTLTVSNMSPEDSSIYLCSVEVVSGNYGYTFGSGTRLTVV.

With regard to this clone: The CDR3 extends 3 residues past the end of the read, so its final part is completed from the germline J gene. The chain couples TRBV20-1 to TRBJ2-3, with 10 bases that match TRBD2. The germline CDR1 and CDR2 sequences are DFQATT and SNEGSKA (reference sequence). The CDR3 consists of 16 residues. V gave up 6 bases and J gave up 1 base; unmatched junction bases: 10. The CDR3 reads CSAVKREGPGTDTQYF. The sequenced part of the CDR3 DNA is TGCAGTGCGGTTAAGCGGGAGGGCCCGGGCACAGATACG.

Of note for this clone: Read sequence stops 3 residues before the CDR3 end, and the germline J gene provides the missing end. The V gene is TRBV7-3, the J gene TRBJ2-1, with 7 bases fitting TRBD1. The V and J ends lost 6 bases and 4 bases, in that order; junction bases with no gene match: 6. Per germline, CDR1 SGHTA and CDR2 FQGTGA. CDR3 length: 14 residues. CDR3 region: CASSSGQSYNEQFF. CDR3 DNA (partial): TGTGCCAGCAGTTCGGGACAGAGTTACAATGAG.

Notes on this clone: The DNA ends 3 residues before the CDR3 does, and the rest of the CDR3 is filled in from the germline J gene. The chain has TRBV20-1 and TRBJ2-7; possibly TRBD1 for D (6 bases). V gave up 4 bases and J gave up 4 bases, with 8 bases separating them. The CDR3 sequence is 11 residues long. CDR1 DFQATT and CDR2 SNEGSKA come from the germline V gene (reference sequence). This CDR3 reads CSATQGYEQYF. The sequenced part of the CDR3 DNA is TGCAGTGCTACTCAGGGGTACGAG.

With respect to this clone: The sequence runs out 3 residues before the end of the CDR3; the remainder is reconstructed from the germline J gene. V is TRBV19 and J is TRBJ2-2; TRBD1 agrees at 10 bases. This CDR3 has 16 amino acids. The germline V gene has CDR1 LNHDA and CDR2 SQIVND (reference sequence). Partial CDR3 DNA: TGTGCCAGTAGCGACAGGGGGCGGGGAACTAATGAAAAG. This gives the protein CASSDRGRGTNEK. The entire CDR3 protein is CASSDRGRGTNEKLFF.

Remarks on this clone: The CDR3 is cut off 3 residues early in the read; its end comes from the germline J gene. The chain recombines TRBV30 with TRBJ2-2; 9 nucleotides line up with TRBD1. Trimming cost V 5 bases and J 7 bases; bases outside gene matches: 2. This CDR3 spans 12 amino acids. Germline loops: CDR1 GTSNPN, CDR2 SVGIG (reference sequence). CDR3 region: CAWGTGSGELFF. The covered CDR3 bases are TGTGCCTGGGGGACAGGGAGCGGGGAG.

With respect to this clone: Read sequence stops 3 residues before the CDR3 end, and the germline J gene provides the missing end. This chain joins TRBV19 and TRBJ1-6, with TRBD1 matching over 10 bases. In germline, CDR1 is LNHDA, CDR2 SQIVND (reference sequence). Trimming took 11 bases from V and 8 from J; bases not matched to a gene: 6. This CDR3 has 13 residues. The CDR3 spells CAGSGTGDSPLHF. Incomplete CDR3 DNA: TGTGCCGGATCCGGGACAGGGGATTCACCC.

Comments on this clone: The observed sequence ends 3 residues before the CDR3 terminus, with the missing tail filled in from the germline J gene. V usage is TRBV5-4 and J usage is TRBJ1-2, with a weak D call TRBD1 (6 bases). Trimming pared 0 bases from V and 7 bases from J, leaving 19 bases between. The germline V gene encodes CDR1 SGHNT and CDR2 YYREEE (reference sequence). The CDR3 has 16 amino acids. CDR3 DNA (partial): TGTGCCAGCAGCTTGGGGTTAAAGGGGGAGGTCTCTGGC. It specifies CASSLGLKGEVSG. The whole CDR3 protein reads CASSLGLKGEVSGYTF.

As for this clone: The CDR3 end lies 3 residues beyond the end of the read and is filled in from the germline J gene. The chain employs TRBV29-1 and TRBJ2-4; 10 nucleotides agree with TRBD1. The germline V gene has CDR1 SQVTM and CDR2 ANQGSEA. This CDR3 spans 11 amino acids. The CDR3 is CSGDRGDGQYF. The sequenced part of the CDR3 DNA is TGCAGCGGGGACAGGGGAGATGGT.